The 4 T cell receptor beta chains below all came from one sample that was sequenced in a study of blood T cell repertoires in COVID-19. This table comes from immunoSEQ multiplex PCR, and its TCRdb copy is limited to in-frame clones, with some not included. The data hold roughly 200,000 clones, with 86% observed a single time. The specimen was PBMCs or T cells enriched from blood (not recorded which). All receptors derive from a young woman who had been exposed to COVID-19.

The chain carries TRBV29-1 and TRBJ2-2; D is possibly TRBD1 (6 bases). V lost 4 bases and J lost 1, with 10 bases in between. CDR1 is SQVTM and CDR2 is ANQGSEA in the germline V gene. The CDR3 runs to 14 residues. The CDR3 region has the DNA TGCAGCGTTGTTACAGGGCGGAACACCGGGGAGCTGTTTTTT. It specifies CSVVTGRNTGELFF.

Worth noting for this clone: The sample holds other DNA sequences that translate to the same CDR3. The V call is TRBV28, the J call TRBJ1-5; a possible D gene is TRBD1 (5 bases). The CDR3 is made up of 14 amino acids. Germline loops: CDR1 MDHEN, CDR2 SYDVKM. The V end lost 3 bases, the J end lost 3 bases, and 9 bases lay between the germline ends. CDR3 nucleotide sequence: TGTGCCAGCAGTTTGGGGCAGAACAATCAGCCCCAGCATTTT. Encoded protein: CASSLGQNNQPQHF.

The J gene is TRBJ1-1, the V gene TRBV11-3, with 7 bases aligning to TRBD1. The CDR3 contains 15 residues. V lost 6 bases and J lost 1; bases outside the gene matches: 8. The germline CDR1 and CDR2 sequences are SGHNT and YENEEA. For the CDR3, the DNA is TGTGCCAGCAGTTCGGGACAGCCGCCGAACACTGAAGCTTTCTTT. Amino acids: CASSSGQPPNTEAFF.

The chain joins TRBV9 to TRBJ1-3, with D hard to call. V shed 3 bases and J shed 4 bases, with 8 bases lying between them. CDR1 and CDR2 from the germline V gene are SGDLS and YYNGEE. CDR3 length equals 13 residues. The CDR3: CASSAERGNTIYF. Written as DNA, the CDR3 is TGTGCCAGCAGCGCGGAGCGGGGAAACACCATATATTTT.